This passage covers 20 T cell receptor beta chains from one sample sequenced in a study of shared clonotypes between healthy human individuals. CD45RO negativity and positive selection for CCR7 defined naive CD8 cells, a population that excluded terminally differentiated effector memory CD45RA+ cells. The data were produced by immunoSEQ multiplex PCR, yet TCRdb's version contains in-frame clones alone and is incomplete. The sample lists approximately 720,000 clones, around 92% occurring once. The sequenced sample consisted of naive CD8+ T cells sorted from blood. Every receptor here comes from a man aged 30 to 39 in good health.

V gene TRBV14 combines with J gene TRBJ2-7, with D possibly called TRBD1 or TRBD2 (6 bases each). V gave up 4 bases and J gave up 2 bases, with 24 bases separating them. CDR1 and CDR2 from the germline V gene are SGHDN and FVKESK. The CDR3 covers 18 residues. CDR3 protein: CASSLGAGPGSLAYEQYF. Written as DNA, the CDR3 is TGTGCCAGCAGCCTGGGGGCGGGGCCAGGGTCTTTGGCCTACGAGCAGTACTTC.

As DNA, the CDR3 is TGCAGCGTTGACAGGGTTTCGTCTGAAGCTTTCTTT. Encoded protein: CSVDRVSSEAFF. The V call is TRBV29-1, the J call TRBJ1-1; perhaps TRBD1 as D (5 bases). Germline V CDR1 and CDR2: SQVTM, ANQGSEA. The length of the CDR3 is 12 residues. V lost 3 bases and J lost 6, with 11 bases in between.

The V call is TRBV9, the J call TRBJ1-2; TRBD1 agrees at 8 bases. Trimming removed 3 bases from V and 4 bases from J; junction bases left unmatched: 14. CDR1 is SGDLS, CDR2 YYNGEE, per germline. The CDR3 extends over 17 amino acids. CDR3 in DNA: TGTGCCAGCAGCGCCTACGACCGGGACAGGCGTACCTATGGCTACACCTTC. It codes for CASSAYDRDRRTYGYTF.

The chain uses TRBV9 and TRBJ2-2; D call uncertain. V lost 0 bases, J lost 7 bases, and 4 bases lay in between. Germline V gene sequence: CDR1 SGDLS, CDR2 YYNGEE. The CDR3 sequence is 12 residues long. The CDR3 here is CASSVVIGELFF. The CDR3 region has the DNA TGTGCCAGCAGCGTAGTGATCGGGGAGCTGTTTTTT.

The V call is TRBV27, the J call TRBJ2-1; the match to TRBD2 covers 13 bases. The V segment lost 6 bases and the J segment 6 bases; nucleotides outside the gene matches: 5. The CDR3 runs to 15 residues. Germline V lookup: CDR1 MNHEY, CDR2 SMNVEV (reference sequence). The CDR3 sequence is CASSFGTSGTNEQFF. In DNA, the CDR3 is TGTGCCAGCAGCTTCGGGACTAGCGGGACCAATGAGCAGTTCTTC.

The J gene is TRBJ2-7, the V gene TRBV4-1; D gene uncertain. There are 15 residues in the CDR3. From germline, CDR1 is MGHRA and CDR2 YSYEKL. Trimming cost V 2 bases and J 3 bases, with 14 bases left between them. CDR3 nucleotides: TGCGCCAGCAGCCAAAGCGCAGAAGGCTTCTACGAGCAGTACTTC. It translates to CASSQSAEGFYEQYF.

Here the CDR3 DNA reads TGTGCCAGCAGTGAATATTTCGTCGGGGGCGCCCCAGATACGCAGTATTTT. It encodes CASSEYFVGGAPDTQYF. The rearrangement uses TRBV25-1 and TRBJ2-3, with D perhaps TRBD1 or TRBD2 (6 bases each). The germline V gene encodes CDR1 MGHDK and CDR2 SYGVNS. V was trimmed by 0 bases and J by 4 bases, leaving 17 bases between them. This CDR3 is built from 17 residues.

V gene TRBV7-6 combines with J gene TRBJ2-1, with 8 bases identical to TRBD1. After removal of 4 bases from V and 7 bases from J, the junction contained 9 bases not matched to a gene. Germline CDR1 reads SGHVS; CDR2 reads FNYEAQ. This CDR3 region has 15 residues. Here the CDR3 reads CASSSPGGLRNEQFF. CDR3 nucleotide sequence: TGTGCCAGCAGCTCTCCAGGGGGCTTAAGGAATGAGCAGTTCTTC. Variable domain in full (rest from reference TRBV7-6 and TRBJ2-1): GAGVSQSPRYKVTKRGQDVALRCDPISGHVSLYWYRQALGQGPEFLTYFNYEAQQDKSGLPNDRFSAERPEGSISTLTIQRTEQRDSAMYRCASSSPGGLRNEQFFGPGTRLTVL.

The chain joins TRBV7-9 to TRBJ2-7; no firm D call. The CDR3 runs 15 residues. Trimming cost V 1 base and J 1 base, with 11 bases left between them. The germline V gene has CDR1 SEHNR and CDR2 FQNEAQ (reference sequence). CDR3 region: CASSLGSIPSYEQYF. The CDR3 DNA reads as TGTGCCAGCAGCTTAGGCTCTATACCTTCCTACGAGCAGTACTTC.

The chain links TRBV27 to TRBJ2-1, with D perhaps matching TRBD2 (5 bases). This CDR3 has 13 residues. V was shortened by 5 bases and J by 10 bases, with 15 bases between the two germline ends. Germline CDR1 is MNHEY and CDR2 is SMNVEV (reference sequence). CDR3 nucleotide sequence: TGTGCCAGCAGTCCTGGCGCCTGGGAGGAGCAGTTCTTC. It yields the protein CASSPGAWEEQFF.

As concerns this clone: Other DNA sequences in the same sample also yield this CDR3. This chain connects TRBV9 to TRBJ2-7, with 10 bases fitting TRBD2. This CDR3 has 14 residues. Germline V gives CDR1 SGDLS, CDR2 YYNGEE. Trimming cost V 4 bases and J 3 bases; bases outside gene matches: 4. CDR3 protein: CASSPGLADYEQYF. The CDR3, as DNA: TGTGCCAGCAGCCCTGGACTAGCGGACTACGAGCAGTACTTC. The variable domain in full, completed from reference TRBV9 and TRBJ2-7, reads DSGVTQTPKHLITATGQRVTLRCSPRSGDLSVYWYQQSLDQGLQFLIQYYNGEERAKGNILERFSAQQFPDLHSELNLSSLELGDSALYFCASSPGLADYEQYFGPGTRLTVT.

CDR3 DNA sequence: TGTGCCAGCAGCAAAGGGACGGAGGGCACCGGGGAGCTGTTTTTT. It is translated as CASSKGTEGTGELFF. The chain employs TRBV11-2 and TRBJ2-2, with a possible D match to TRBD2 (6 bases). The CDR3 runs to 15 residues. Trimming took 5 bases from V and 4 from J, leaving 14 bases between them. CDR1 is SGHAT, CDR2 FQNNGV, per germline.

The V gene is TRBV10-2, the J gene TRBJ1-4; maybe TRBD1 (6 bases). The CDR3 consists of 17 residues. CDR1 is WSHSY and CDR2 is SAAADI in the germline V gene. Trimming left V 0 bases short and J 0 bases short, with 11 bases between. CDR3 sequence (DNA): TGCGCCAGCAGTGAGTCTCCAGGGGTTACAACTAATGAAAAACTGTTTTTT. Its protein product is CASSESPGVTTNEKLFF.

This clone was counted a few times. This chain joins TRBV10-3 and TRBJ1-5; D gene uncertain. Germline V gene data show CDR1 as ENHRY and CDR2 as SYGVKD. The CDR3 consists of 13 residues. Trimming shortened V by 7 bases and J by 4 bases, and 11 bases separated the two germline ends. CDR3: CAIKEAGNQPQHF. CDR3 coding DNA: TGTGCCATCAAGGAAGCGGGGAATCAGCCCCAGCATTTT.

The chain employs TRBV7-9 and TRBJ2-5; 10 bases align to TRBD2. There are 19 residues in the CDR3. Germline V CDR1 and CDR2: SEHNR, FQNEAQ (reference sequence). The V and J ends lost 1 base and 3 bases, in that order; junction bases with no gene match: 14. The CDR3: CASSLVLAGRFLIEETQYF. The DNA for the CDR3 is TGTGCCAGCAGCTTAGTACTAGCGGGACGATTTCTTATTGAAGAGACCCAGTACTTC. Drawing the rest from reference TRBV7-9 and TRBJ2-5, the complete variable domain is DTGVSQNPRHKITKRGQNVTFRCDPISEHNRLYWYRQTLGQGPEFLTYFQNEAQLEKSRLLSDRFSAERPKGSFSTLEIQRTEQGDSAMYLCASSLVLAGRFLIEETQYFGPGTRLLVL.

The V and J genes are TRBV9 and TRBJ2-1; TRBD2 matches at 7 bases. V lost 0 bases and J lost 8; bases outside the gene matches: 11. Germline V gene lookup returns CDR1 SGDLS and CDR2 YYNGEE. This CDR3 is 16 amino acids long. CDR3 amino acids: CASSVGQGAGLYEQFF. As DNA, the CDR3 is TGTGCCAGCAGCGTAGGGCAGGGAGCGGGACTCTATGAGCAGTTCTTC.

The J gene is TRBJ1-1, the V gene TRBV5-6; D possibly corresponds to TRBD1 (5 bases). Germline CDR1 reads SGHDT; CDR2 reads YYEEEE. V was cut by 3 bases and J by 4 bases, with 16 bases left in between. CDR3 length: 15 amino acids. The CDR3 is CASSSDRGQGTEAFF. CDR3 nucleotide sequence: TGTGCCAGCAGCTCAGACAGAGGTCAGGGCACTGAAGCTTTCTTT.

The chain joins TRBV27 to TRBJ2-7, with D possibly matching TRBD2 (6 bases). CDR1 and CDR2 from the germline V gene are MNHEY and SMNVEV (reference sequence). V lost 5 bases and J 3 bases, leaving 14 bases between the germline ends. This CDR3 has 14 amino acids. CDR3 nucleotide sequence: TGTGCCAGCAGTCCTGGCGTGGGGGGCTACGAGCAGTACTTC. Its translation is CASSPGVGGYEQYF.

The chain carries TRBV2 and TRBJ2-1; D not certain. CDR3 length: 13 amino acids. Germline V CDR1 and CDR2: SNHLY, FYNNEI. V was clipped by 2 bases and J by 6 bases, with 8 bases between them. CDR3 in DNA: TGTGCCAGCAGTGAAATGACTTCCAATGAGCAGTTCTTC. Translating gives CASSEMTSNEQFF.

The V gene is TRBV11-2, the J gene TRBJ2-7, with TRBD1 identical over 9 bases. The V and J ends lost 4 bases and 3 bases, in that order; junction bases with no gene match: 7. CDR3 length: 15 residues. CDR1 and CDR2 (germline): SGHAT, FQNNGV. The CDR3 DNA follows: TGTGCCAGCAGCTACACCGGGACAGGGTTCTACGAGCAGTACTTC. It translates to CASSYTGTGFYEQYF.